The clone carrying this T cell receptor beta chain has ten or more counts. The target antigen is unknown. The sample belongs to a study of T cell repertoires in cytomegalovirus infection. Germline-derived CDR1 and CDR2 are SGHVS and FNYEAQ. J was trimmed by 0 bases and V by 5 bases; bases with no gene match: 8. The CDR3 is 16 residues long. TCRdb analysed the reads with MiXCR anew, one entry per CDR3 protein. There are around 770,000 distinct CDR3 sequences in the sample; 25% to 30% occur only once, and less than 15% lies in the top ten. The specimen comprised cultured CD8+ T cells from PBMCs, sampled from culture after CMV antigen stimulation. This sequence originates from a human donor in good health (CMV status not recorded). Some clones in this sample may be carry-over from other donors' samples. The chain joins TRBV7-6 to TRBJ2-3; 7 bases match TRBD1. The CDR3 loop is CASSPRQGPSTDTQYF. CDR3 coding DNA: TGTGCCAGCAGCCCCAGACAGGGCCCTAGCACAGATACGCAGTATTTT.